The 32 T cell receptor beta chains in this list originate from one sample, sequenced in a study of PD-L1 blockade in urothelial cancer. Here immunoSEQ multiplex PCR was the method, and the copy in TCRdb shows in-frame clones only, minus some. The sample has 20,000 to 25,000 clones, 70% to 90% seen once. Specimen: PBMCs, collected around atezolizumab (anti-PD-L1) treatment. These receptors were obtained from a man aged 50 or older with urothelial cancer.

The V gene is TRBV23-1, the J gene TRBJ2-5, with a weak D call TRBD1 (5 bases). TRBV23-1 is treated as an ORF (open reading frame) with a function not yet certain. The CDR3 runs to 15 residues. Trimming shortened V by 2 bases and J by 4 bases, and 14 bases separated the two germline ends. As DNA, the CDR3 is TGCGCCAGCAGTCAACTGACAGAGCCCGGAGAGACCCAGTACTTC. Protein: CASSQLTEPGETQYF.

The chain couples TRBV5-1 to TRBJ1-1, with D tentatively TRBD1 (5 bases). V was cut by 4 bases and J by 4 bases, with 17 bases left in between. Germline CDR1 is SGHRS and CDR2 is YFSETQ. The CDR3 spans 15 residues. Written as DNA, the CDR3 is TGCGCCAGCAGCCCGGGCGGGGACGGCGGCACTGAAGCTTTCTTT. Its translation: CASSPGGDGGTEAFF.

The chain links TRBV6-5 to TRBJ2-7, with 8 bases matching TRBD2. With V trimmed by 6 bases and J by 9 bases, 10 bases remained unmatched. The CDR3 totals 13 residues. In germline, CDR1 is MNHEY, CDR2 SVGAGI. CDR3 amino acids: CASSLGTSSVQYF. CDR3 sequence (DNA): TGTGCCAGCAGCCTAGGGACTAGTTCTGTGCAGTACTTC.

This chain connects TRBV5-4 to TRBJ1-2; D not resolved. V gave up 3 bases and J gave up 0 bases, with 9 bases separating them. Germline-derived CDR1 and CDR2 are SGHNT and YYREEE (reference sequence). The CDR3 consists of 14 residues. CDR3 sequence: CASSSETANYGYTF. CDR3 bases: TGTGCCAGCAGCTCAGAAACAGCTAACTATGGCTACACCTTC.

The chain links TRBV4-1 to TRBJ1-2; 8 positions match TRBD1. Per the germline V gene, CDR1 is MGHRA and CDR2 is YSYEKL. With V trimmed by 1 base and J by 4 bases, 11 bases remained unmatched. This CDR3 is 17 amino acids long. In nucleotides, the CDR3 is TGCGCCAGCAGCCAAGGGGCTCAGGGGGCGGAATTCTATGGCTACACCTTC. Translating gives CASSQGAQGAEFYGYTF.

This chain connects TRBV27 to TRBJ2-1, with TRBD1 matching over 7 bases. After removal of 10 bases from V and 4 bases from J, the junction contained 13 bases not matched to a gene. CDR1 is MNHEY and CDR2 is SMNVEV in the germline V gene (reference sequence). The CDR3 spans 15 residues. As DNA, the CDR3 is TGTGCCACCAGACGTCTGGACAGGCTTTACAATGAGCAGTTCTTC. Its protein is CATRRLDRLYNEQFF.

V is TRBV7-2 and J is TRBJ1-2, with unresolved D. The germline CDR1 and CDR2 sequences are SGHTA and FQGNSA. Trimming removed 4 bases from V and 0 bases from J, with 9 bases in between. CDR3 size: 14 residues. The CDR3 sequence is CASSSPGSNYGYTF. In nucleotides, the CDR3 is TGTGCCAGCAGCTCGCCGGGGTCTAACTATGGCTACACCTTC.

This clone was seen a single time. V usage is TRBV5-5 and J usage is TRBJ1-5, with a tentative D call TRBD1 (6 bases). The CDR3 has 16 residues. Germline assignment: CDR1 SGHKS and CDR2 YYEKEE (reference sequence). With 4 bases removed from V and 0 bases from J, the gap between germline ends came to 14 bases. In nucleotides, the CDR3 is TGTGCCAGCAGCAGATCAGGGGTCTATAGCAATCAGCCCCAGCATTTT. Encoded protein: CASSRSGVYSNQPQHF.

The chain carries TRBV10-3 and TRBJ2-7, with 7 bases fitting TRBD1. The CDR3 spans 15 residues. After removal of 0 bases from V and 3 bases from J, the junction contained 5 bases not matched to a gene. The germline CDR1 and CDR2 sequences are ENHRY and SYGVKD. CDR3 protein: CAISESKGQSYEQYF. In DNA, the CDR3 is TGTGCCATCAGTGAGTCGAAGGGACAGAGCTACGAGCAGTACTTC.

This chain connects TRBV28 to TRBJ1-2; 10 bases line up with TRBD1. Trimming cost V 4 bases and J 8 bases; bases outside gene matches: 7. CDR1 is MDHEN and CDR2 is SYDVKM in the germline V gene. The CDR3 extends over 14 amino acids. As DNA, the CDR3 is TGTGCCAGCAGTTCATGGGGACAGGGGTTCGGCTACACCTTC. Protein sequence: CASSSWGQGFGYTF.

The gene calls are TRBV2 and TRBJ1-1; 7 positions match TRBD1. With 2 bases clipped from V and 0 bases from J, the junction kept 9 bases outside the gene matches. The length of the CDR3 is 17 residues. Germline V gene sequence: CDR1 SNHLY, CDR2 FYNNEI. CDR3 bases: TGTGCCAGCAGTGAATTTAAGCAGGGGGGCATGAACACTGAAGCTTTCTTT. Translating it yields CASSEFKQGGMNTEAFF.

The rearrangement uses TRBV28 and TRBJ2-5; 12 bases agree with TRBD2. Germline-derived CDR1 and CDR2 are MDHEN and SYDVKM. J gave up 5 bases and V 3 bases, and 10 bases lay outside the gene matches. The CDR3 has 17 amino acids. CDR3 sequence (DNA): TGTGCCAGCAGTTTGGGGCTAGCGGGAGGGATTGGGGAGACCCAGTACTTC. Amino acid sequence: CASSLGLAGGIGETQYF.

This chain links TRBV29-1 with TRBJ2-3, with a possible D match to TRBD1 (5 bases). Germline values: CDR1 SQVTM, CDR2 ANQGSEA. Trimming left V 6 bases short and J 1 base short, with 11 bases between. The CDR3 spans 13 residues. The CDR3 DNA reads TGCAGCGTCACAGGCCGGGGCACAGATACGCAGTATTTT. It codes for CSVTGRGTDTQYF.

The rearrangement links TRBV5-1 to TRBJ2-7, with TRBD1 matching over 10 bases. The CDR3 length is 16 residues. V was pared by 1 base and J by 4 bases, with 8 bases of the junction left unmatched. CDR1 is SGHRS, CDR2 YFSETQ, per germline. CDR3 bases: TGCGCCAGCAGCTTGCAGTTTTTGGGACAGGGGTACGAGCAGTACTTC. Residues: CASSLQFLGQGYEQYF.

The chain is built from TRBV18 and TRBJ1-2, with no clear D. The CDR3 consists of 18 residues. Germline values: CDR1 KGHSH, CDR2 LQKENI. Trimming cost V 3 bases and J 4 bases, with 24 bases left between them. CDR3 sequence (DNA): TGTGCCAGCTCACCCTTGAGGGCCCAGACATACCCCATCTATGGCTACACCTTC. Its protein is CASSPLRAQTYPIYGYTF. Based on the CDR3 plus reference TRBV18 and TRBJ1-2, the full variable domain is NAGVMQNPRHLVRRRGQEARLRCSPMKGHSHVYWYRQLPEEGLKFMVYLQKENIIDESGMPKERFSAEFPKEGPSILRIQQVVRGDSAAYFCASSPLRAQTYPIYGYTFGSGTRLTVV.

The rearrangement links TRBV30 to TRBJ1-5; D is undetermined. V was shortened by 0 bases and J by 0 bases, with 6 bases between the two germline ends. The germline CDR1 and CDR2 sequences are GTSNPN and SVGIG (reference sequence). The CDR3 is made up of 14 amino acids. As DNA, the CDR3 is TGTGCCTGGAGTGTACTCAATAGCAATCAGCCCCAGCATTTT. It encodes CAWSVLNSNQPQHF.

The genes are TRBV19 and TRBJ2-1; 9 bases fit TRBD2. This CDR3 contains 18 residues. Germline trimming cut 3 bases from V and 5 bases from J; bases unmatched to any gene: 14. Looked up from germline, CDR1 is LNHDA and CDR2 is SQIVND (reference sequence). CDR3 protein: CASSMGRTQAGGHNEQFF. The CDR3 coding sequence is TGTGCCAGTAGTATGGGACGAACCCAAGCGGGAGGCCACAATGAGCAGTTCTTC.

The chain combines TRBV11-1 with TRBJ2-1, with 15 bases that match TRBD2. V shed 4 bases and J 0 bases; nucleotides not matched to a gene: 4. CDR3 length equals 18 residues. Germline CDR1 and CDR2: SGHAT and FQDESV (reference sequence). CDR3 sequence: CASSSGLAGGLSYNEQFF. The CDR3 nucleotides are TGTGCCAGCAGCTCGGGACTAGCGGGGGGACTCTCCTACAATGAGCAGTTCTTC.

This chain connects TRBV5-1 to TRBJ1-1; TRBD1 is a possible D gene (5 bases). Trimming cost V 4 bases and J 1 base, with 14 bases left between them. The CDR3 extends over 15 amino acids. Germline CDR1 SGHRS, CDR2 YFSETQ. CDR3 DNA sequence: TGCGCCAGCAGCCCCGAACCCACAGGGAACACTGAAGCTTTCTTT. Translating gives CASSPEPTGNTEAFF.

The V gene is TRBV28, the J gene TRBJ2-1; 10 nucleotides line up with TRBD2. Per the germline V gene, CDR1 is MDHEN and CDR2 is SYDVKM. The CDR3 spans 15 residues. V shed 3 bases, J shed 9 bases, and the junction held 8 bases outside the gene matches. CDR3 residues: CASSFALAGEGEQFF. The CDR3 DNA follows: TGTGCCAGCAGTTTCGCCCTAGCGGGAGAGGGTGAGCAGTTCTTC. The entire variable domain, with the rest obtained from reference TRBV28 and TRBJ2-1, is as follows: DVKVTQSSRYLVKRTGEKVFLECVQDMDHENMFWYRQDPGLGLRLIYFSYDVKMKEKGDIPEGYSVSREKKERFSLILESASTNQTSMYLCASSFALAGEGEQFFGPGTRLTVL.

This clone has only one observation. The genes are TRBV5-1 and TRBJ2-1; D is undetermined. Germline CDR1 reads SGHRS; CDR2 reads YFSETQ. With 5 bases removed from V and 9 bases from J, the gap between germline ends came to 9 bases. The CDR3 loop spans 11 amino acids. The CDR3 loop reads CASRMGSEQFF. The CDR3 nucleotides read TGCGCCAGCAGGATGGGCAGTGAGCAGTTCTTC.

V gene TRBV2 combines with J gene TRBJ1-6; 7 bases are shared with TRBD1. Germline-derived CDR1 and CDR2 are SNHLY and FYNNEI. The length of the CDR3 is 14 residues. The V segment lost 5 bases and the J segment 9 bases; nucleotides outside the gene matches: 7. The CDR3 nucleotides are TGTGCCAGCAGTATAACAGGGGAGGCTTCACCCCTCCACTTT. Residues: CASSITGEASPLHF.

V gene TRBV7-8 combines with J gene TRBJ2-3, with 8 bases fitting TRBD2. Germline V gene sequence: CDR1 SGHVS, CDR2 FQNEAQ. Trimming removed 5 bases from V and 0 bases from J; junction bases left unmatched: 7. The CDR3 contains 16 residues. DNA for the CDR3: TGTGCCAGCAGCCCCCGCGGGGGGCTTAGCACAGATACGCAGTATTTT. Translated, it gives CASSPRGGLSTDTQYF. The complete variable domain, with remaining parts taken from reference TRBV7-8 and TRBJ2-3, reads GAGVSQSPRYKVAKRGQDVALRCDPISGHVSLFWYQQALGQGPEFLTYFQNEAQLDKSGLPSDRFFAERPEGSVSTLKIQRTQQEDSAVYLCASSPRGGLSTDTQYFGPGTRLTVL.

The chain uses TRBV14 and TRBJ2-3; D is unclear. The length of the CDR3 is 11 residues. V was pared by 4 bases and J by 6 bases, with 5 bases between. Germline assignment: CDR1 SGHDN and CDR2 FVKESK. Here the CDR3 reads CASSLGDTQYF. In nucleotides, the CDR3 is TGTGCCAGCAGCCTCGGGGATACGCAGTATTTT.

The J gene is TRBJ2-1, the V gene TRBV27, with 10 bases fitting TRBD2. The J segment lost 2 bases and the V segment lost 5 bases, leaving 18 bases of the junction unmatched. Germline-derived CDR1 and CDR2 are MNHEY and SMNVEV (reference sequence). This CDR3 has 20 amino acids. CDR3 amino acids: CASSPPVGGWTSGTYNEQFF. CDR3 nucleotides: TGTGCCAGCAGTCCCCCCGTCGGAGGTTGGACTAGCGGAACCTACAATGAGCAGTTCTTC.

This chain joins TRBV29-1 and TRBJ2-1, with 13 bases fitting TRBD2. The CDR3 spans 15 residues. CDR1 is SQVTM and CDR2 is ANQGSEA in the germline V gene. The V gene end was trimmed by 3 bases and the J gene end by 9 bases; junction bases not matched to a gene: 8. CDR3 residues: CSVDGGTSGITEQFF. The CDR3, as DNA: TGCAGCGTTGACGGGGGGACTAGCGGGATCACTGAGCAGTTCTTC.

This clone was found a few times. The V and J genes are TRBV2 and TRBJ2-1, with D possibly matching TRBD2 (6 bases). Trimming shortened V by 7 bases and J by 15 bases, and 19 bases separated the two germline ends. Germline-derived CDR1 and CDR2 are SNHLY and FYNNEI. The CDR3 loop spans 12 amino acids. CDR3 sequence reads: CASTGTATMGFF. CDR3 DNA sequence: TGTGCCAGCACCGGGACTGCCACAATGGGGTTCTTC.

The V gene is TRBV30, the J gene TRBJ2-7, with TRBD1 as a possible D gene (5 bases). Germline V gives CDR1 GTSNPN, CDR2 SVGIG (reference sequence). V was cut by 2 bases and J by 6 bases, with 17 bases left in between. The CDR3 is made up of 14 amino acids. The CDR3 sequence is CAWSMGRRSIEQYF. The CDR3 nucleotides are TGTGCCTGGAGTATGGGGCGTCGATCGATCGAGCAGTACTTC.

V usage is TRBV6-1 and J usage is TRBJ1-1, with D possibly TRBD1 on 6 matching bases. V lost 4 bases to trimming and J lost 1 base, with 7 bases between them. The CDR3 extends over 13 amino acids. Germline values: CDR1 MNHNS, CDR2 SASEGT. CDR3 sequence reads: CASSVTGNTEAFF. The CDR3 region has the DNA TGTGCCAGCAGTGTGACAGGGAACACTGAAGCTTTCTTT.

This rearrangement joins TRBV9 to TRBJ2-1; D remains unclear. V dropped 4 bases and J dropped 0 bases, with 5 bases sitting between them. In germline, CDR1 is SGDLS, CDR2 YYNGEE. The CDR3 has 13 residues. This chain's CDR3 is CASSLSSYNEQFF. Written as DNA, the CDR3 is TGTGCCAGCAGCCTATCCTCCTACAATGAGCAGTTCTTC.

The gene calls are TRBV27 and TRBJ2-5; D ambiguous. V shed 8 bases and J shed 2 bases, with 15 bases lying between them. The germline gives CDR1 MNHEY, CDR2 SMNVEV (reference sequence). The CDR3 sequence is 14 residues long. The CDR3, as DNA: TGTGCCAGCCGTGAGAGGCGAATGCAAGAGACCCAGTACTTC. This sequence encodes CASRERRMQETQYF.

The V call is TRBV11-2, the J call TRBJ1-3, with D tentatively TRBD1 (5 bases). With 4 bases removed from V and 3 bases from J, the gap between germline ends came to 10 bases. The CDR3 runs to 14 residues. CDR1 and CDR2 from the germline V gene are SGHAT and FQNNGV. CDR3 region: CASSYQGLGNTIYF. The CDR3 DNA is TGTGCCAGCAGCTACCAGGGCCTTGGAAACACCATATATTTT.